These 7 T cell receptor beta chains share one sample of origin, sequenced in a study of blood T cell repertoires in COVID-19 (dated by TCRdb to about 2020). To prepare the library, the immunoSEQ multiplex PCR assay was applied. Drawn from immuneACCESS, this table holds only the in-frame rearrangements with V and J called that TCRdb kept. Clones are partly lost; checked studies trace under half to an unresolved V gene and leave the rest unexplained. The sample table records approximately 180,000 clones; 70% to 90% of these occur just once. The ten biggest clones cover under 3.5% of the sample. The source material was peripheral blood. Receptors originate from a man aged 60-69 years with acute or convalescent COVID-19.

This chain links TRBV19 with TRBJ2-2; the D gene is possibly TRBD1 (5 bases). V lost 1 base and J 4 bases, leaving 13 bases between the germline ends. This CDR3 has 16 amino acids. Germline CDR1 and CDR2: LNHDA and SQIVND (reference sequence). CDR3 in amino acids: CASSIVAGIGTGELFF. DNA of the CDR3: TGTGCCAGTAGTATAGTGGCAGGGATTGGCACCGGGGAGCTGTTTTTT.

The V call is TRBV5-1, the J call TRBJ2-1, with D perhaps TRBD1 (8 bases). The CDR3 is 15 residues long. V lost 5 bases and J 4 bases, leaving 16 bases between the germline ends. Germline V lookup: CDR1 SGHRS, CDR2 YFSETQ. In DNA, the CDR3 is TGCGCCAGCAGTCCTCACAGGGGGGGATACAATGAGCAGTTCTTC. It translates to CASSPHRGGYNEQFF.

The gene calls are TRBV19 and TRBJ2-1; 9 bases are a match to TRBD1. Trimming cost V 7 bases and J 3 bases; bases outside gene matches: 4. This CDR3 is built from 14 residues. Germline CDR1 is LNHDA and CDR2 is SQIVND (reference sequence). As DNA, the CDR3 is TGTGCCAGTACCCCGGACAGGGGCTACAATGAGCAGTTCTTC. Its protein is CASTPDRGYNEQFF.

V is TRBV27 and J is TRBJ2-7; 9 nucleotides line up with TRBD2. From germline, CDR1 is MNHEY and CDR2 SMNVEV (reference sequence). J gave up 3 bases and V 2 bases, and 5 bases lay outside the gene matches. The CDR3 spans 15 residues. Here the CDR3 reads CASSLTLAGDYEQYF. CDR3 bases: TGTGCCAGCAGTTTAACATTAGCGGGAGACTACGAGCAGTACTTC.

V is TRBV5-1 and J is TRBJ1-1; 8 bases fit TRBD1. Germline values: CDR1 SGHRS, CDR2 YFSETQ. This CDR3 is 15 amino acids long. J was trimmed by 2 bases and V by 4 bases; bases with no gene match: 7. The CDR3 loop is CASSPGTGENTEAFF. The CDR3 nucleotides are TGCGCCAGCAGCCCCGGGACAGGTGAAAACACTGAAGCTTTCTTT.

V is TRBV18 and J is TRBJ2-1, with 9 bases fitting TRBD2. The CDR3 is made up of 16 amino acids. Germline CDR1 is KGHSH and CDR2 is LQKENI. The V gene end was trimmed by 4 bases and the J gene end by 0 bases; junction bases not matched to a gene: 4. The CDR3 is CASSLLTSGSYNEQFF. As DNA, the CDR3 is TGTGCCAGCTCACTCCTGACTAGCGGCTCCTACAATGAGCAGTTCTTC. The complete variable domain, with remaining parts taken from reference TRBV18 and TRBJ2-1, reads NAGVMQNPRHLVRRRGQEARLRCSPMKGHSHVYWYRQLPEEGLKFMVYLQKENIIDESGMPKERFSAEFPKEGPSILRIQQVVRGDSAAYFCASSLLTSGSYNEQFFGPGTRLTVL.

V gene TRBV10-2 combines with J gene TRBJ1-1; D uncertain. The V gene lost 0 bases and the J gene lost 1 base, with 6 bases spanning the gap. Germline loops: CDR1 WSHSY, CDR2 SAAADI. The CDR3 spans 14 residues. CDR3 in DNA: TGCGCCAGCAGTGAGTCGCCGGGGAACACTGAAGCTTTCTTT. Its protein is CASSESPGNTEAFF.